The present TCR beta chain was sequenced within a study of blood T cell repertoires in COVID-19. V shed 1 base and J 5 bases; nucleotides not matched to a gene: 5. Looked up from germline, CDR1 is LGHDT and CDR2 is YNNKEL (reference sequence). There are 16 residues in the CDR3. TCRdb keeps only in-frame clones here, not all; method: immunoSEQ multiplex PCR. Of 200,000 to 250,000 clones in the sample, 70% to 85% were seen once. The J gene is TRBJ2-1, the V gene TRBV3-1 (or the pseudogene TRBV3-2), with 10 nucleotides matching TRBD2. This sequence was found in a woman older than 75 with acute or convalescent COVID-19. Sequencing was performed on peripheral blood. CDR3 amino acids: CASSQGVAGGDNEQFF. The CDR3 DNA follows: TGTGCCAGCAGCCAAGGGGTAGCGGGAGGAGACAATGAGCAGTTCTTC.